The entry below describes one TCR beta chain. The target antigen is unknown. The source of the sample is a study of T cell clones after liver transplantation. Study as a whole: Blood was drawn pre-transplant, before withdrawal, and after full or failed withdrawal. Study observations and caveats: Migration into the graft, not deletion, may explain lost graft donor-reactive T cells.

The protocol was immunoSEQ multiplex PCR, while the TCRdb copy is restricted to in-frame clones and leaves out a portion. The sample has approximately 9,300 clones, around three quarters seen once. The sequenced sample was CD8+ T cells from blood, obtained at the approximately 16-month timepoint. This clonotype originated in a human patient who received a liver transplant. Some T cells could come from the graft donor.

DNA of the CDR3: TGTGCCAGCAGCTTTGCAGGGGCGAGCACTGAAGCTTTCTTT. This gives the protein CASSFAGASTEAFF. V gene TRBV5-6 combines with J gene TRBJ1-1; D is perhaps TRBD1 (6 bases). Trimming left V 2 bases short and J 4 bases short, with 12 bases between. The CDR3 totals 14 residues. Germline V gene lookup returns CDR1 SGHDT and CDR2 YYEEEE.